These 32 T cell receptor beta chains share one sample of origin, sequenced in a study of T cell repertoires in cytomegalovirus infection (dated by TCRdb to about 2019). No antigens are known for them. The treatment or condition label of this sample denotes: in vitro stimulation with specific CMV peptide epitopes to enrich CMV-specific T cells. Sequencer: Illumina HiSeq 1500. The public reads were quality trimmed at Q25 with fastp and then assembled into clones with MiXCR by TCRdb, keeping productive beta chains. CDR3 protein sequences are deduplicated, and each keeps its most common genes and DNA. The sample table lists approximately 73,000 distinct CDR3 sequences, about 40% of them with a count of one. Over 85% of the sample is taken by the ten largest. Sequenced here: CD8+ T cells from cultured PBMCs, sampled from culture after CMV antigen stimulation. The receptors derive from a human donor in good health (CMV status not recorded). Some clones in this sample may be carry-over from other donors' samples.

The chain recombines TRBV6-2 or TRBV6-3 with TRBJ2-7; D gene unclear. The CDR3 covers 11 residues. Germline CDR1 is MNHEY and CDR2 is SVGEGT. Trimming removed 2 bases from V and 2 bases from J, with 1 base in between. Here the CDR3 reads CASSYTYEQYF. As DNA, the CDR3 is TGTGCCAGCAGTTACACCTACGAGCAGTACTTC.

V is TRBV7-2 and J is TRBJ2-3; 10 bases line up with TRBD2. Germline V gene sequence: CDR1 SGHTA, CDR2 FQGNSA. The CDR3 sequence is 16 residues long. V shed 5 bases, J shed 3 bases, and the junction held 8 bases outside the gene matches. The CDR3 bases are TGTGCCAGCAGCGAAGCCGGGACTAGCGATACAGATACGCAGTATTTT. Translating gives CASSEAGTSDTDTQYF. The entire variable domain, with the rest obtained from reference TRBV7-2 and TRBJ2-3, is as follows: GAGVSQSPSNKVTEKGKDVELRCDPISGHTALYWYRQSLGQGLEFLIYFQGNSAPDKSGLPSDRFSAERTGGSVSTLTIQRTQQEDSAVYLCASSEAGTSDTDTQYFGPGTRLTVL.

This chain uses TRBV6-5 with TRBJ2-7; TRBD2 is a possible D gene (5 bases). The CDR3 loop spans 14 amino acids. V gave up 6 bases and J gave up 0 bases, with 12 bases separating them. Looked up from germline, CDR1 is MNHEY and CDR2 is SVGAGI. CDR3 region: CASSLFGSSYEQYF. CDR3 DNA: TGTGCCAGCAGCCTGTTTGGGAGCTCCTACGAGCAGTACTTC.

The rearrangement uses TRBV19 and TRBJ1-5; unclear D gene. Per germline, CDR1 LNHDA and CDR2 SQIVND (reference sequence). The CDR3 consists of 15 residues. Trimming pared 3 bases from V and 1 base from J, leaving 10 bases between. The CDR3 DNA is TGTGCCAGTAGTATTTGGCAGGCGAGCAATCAGCCCCAGCATTTT. It yields the protein CASSIWQASNQPQHF.

This chain connects TRBV27 to TRBJ1-2; a possible D gene is TRBD1 (6 bases). Germline assignment: CDR1 MNHEY and CDR2 SMNVEV (reference sequence). The CDR3 has 14 residues. V lost 5 bases and J 4 bases, leaving 14 bases between the germline ends. DNA of the CDR3: TGTGCCAGCAGTCCCAGGGGAACGGGCTATGGCTACACCTTC. Translating gives CASSPRGTGYGYTF.

The CDR3 sequence: CASSSGQGVVGTDTQYF. The DNA for the CDR3 is TGTGCCAGCAGCTCCGGACAGGGCGTTGTTGGGACAGATACGCAGTATTTT. The chain couples TRBV7-8 to TRBJ2-3; 8 positions match TRBD1. J lost 3 bases, V lost 4 bases, and 12 bases had no gene match. From germline, CDR1 is SGHVS and CDR2 FQNEAQ. The CDR3 is made up of 17 amino acids.

The rearrangement links TRBV2 to TRBJ2-7; D gene uncertain. The ends were cut back, 6 bases at V and 3 bases at J, with 12 bases in the middle. Germline V gene lookup returns CDR1 SNHLY and CDR2 FYNNEI. The CDR3 totals 13 residues. CDR3 region: CASSRPGGYEQYF. Written as DNA, the CDR3 is TGTGCCAGCAGCCGCCCTGGCGGCTACGAGCAGTACTTC.

The CDR3 nucleotides read TGTGCCAGTTCGTTCATCCCTAGGAATGAGCAGTTCTTC. It yields the protein CASSFIPRNEQFF. The chain has TRBV5-6 and TRBJ2-1, with no clear D. Germline CDR1 is SGHDT and CDR2 is YYEEEE. The CDR3 has 13 amino acids. V was shortened by 8 bases and J by 7 bases, with 16 bases between the two germline ends.

The CDR3 DNA sequence: TGTGCCAGCAGTTTGTCGTGGACTAGCGGGGGTTCATACAATGAGCAGTTCTTC. Translating gives CASSLSWTSGGSYNEQFF. J is TRBJ2-1 and V is TRBV27, with TRBD2 matching 13 bases. Germline V gene data show CDR1 as MNHEY and CDR2 as SMNVEV (reference sequence). The CDR3 length is 18 residues. Trimming took 3 bases from V and 4 from J; bases not matched to a gene: 9.

This clonotype was found once. This chain links TRBV27 with TRBJ1-2; unclear D gene. Germline V gene sequence: CDR1 MNHEY, CDR2 SMNVEV (reference sequence). There are 14 residues in the CDR3. V lost 6 bases and J 4 bases, leaving 15 bases between the germline ends. The CDR3 is CASSLSTGLYGYTF. The CDR3 DNA sequence: TGTGCCAGCAGCCTATCCACGGGTCTCTATGGCTACACCTTC.

There are a few counts of this clonotype. The gene calls are TRBV2 and TRBJ1-2, with TRBD1 matching 11 bases. V was pared by 4 bases and J by 6 bases, with 13 bases of the junction left unmatched. Germline CDR1 reads SNHLY; CDR2 reads FYNNEI. This CDR3 comprises 17 residues. For the CDR3, the DNA is TGTGCCAGCAGTGTTGGGGGACAGGGGGGCGGAAGCGATGGCTACACCTTC. It yields the protein CASSVGGQGGGSDGYTF.

The chain has TRBV28 and TRBJ1-2; TRBD1 matches 7 bases. The V gene's germline CDR1 is MDHEN and CDR2 SYDVKM. V shed 7 bases, J shed 8 bases, and the junction held 25 bases outside the gene matches. CDR3 length: 18 residues. CDR3 coding DNA: TGTGCCAGCAAATCTGAACCCCTAATGCAACAGGGGATGGGGGGCTACACCTTC. Protein product: CASKSEPLMQQGMGGYTF.

The chain joins TRBV19 to TRBJ2-7; a possible D gene is TRBD1 (5 bases). There are 14 residues in the CDR3. The V gene lost 4 bases and the J gene lost 0 bases, with 10 bases spanning the gap. The germline V gene encodes CDR1 LNHDA and CDR2 SQIVND (reference sequence). The CDR3 bases are TGTGCCAGTAGTACAGGGTATCACTCCTACGAGCAGTACTTC. Its protein product is CASSTGYHSYEQYF.

V usage is TRBV5-8 and J usage is TRBJ2-7; TRBD1 aligns across 9 bases. The CDR3 length is 14 residues. Germline V gene lookup returns CDR1 SGHTS and CDR2 YDEGEE. Trimming took 0 bases from V and 3 from J; bases not matched to a gene: 1. In DNA form, the CDR3 reads TGTGCCAGCAGCTTGGGGGGACAGGGCTACGAGCAGTACTTC. It encodes CASSLGGQGYEQYF.

This clonotype was detected only a few times. This chain connects TRBV27 to TRBJ2-7; 9 positions match TRBD1. The CDR3 is made up of 16 amino acids. Unmatched junction bases numbered 13, after V lost 5 bases and J lost 5 bases. Germline loops: CDR1 MNHEY, CDR2 SMNVEV (reference sequence). The CDR3 nucleotides are TGTGCCAGCAGTGTGGCCGGGACAGGGATCGGGCACGAGCAGTACTTC. Its protein is CASSVAGTGIGHEQYF.

In its sample, this clonotype was seen a few times. J is TRBJ2-3 and V is TRBV18; the D gene could be TRBD1 or TRBD2 (6 bases each). The germline V gene has CDR1 KGHSH and CDR2 LQKENI. The CDR3 sequence is 16 residues long. Trimming took off 2 bases at V and 1 base at J, with 13 bases between the two ends. CDR3 nucleotides: TGTGCCAGCTCACCAATAGGGGGGCCCGGCACAGATACGCAGTATTTT. This translates into CASSPIGGPGTDTQYF.

The gene calls are TRBV6-2 or TRBV6-3 and TRBJ1-5; unclear D gene. Trimming removed 6 bases at V and 3 bases at J, with 21 bases between. Germline loops: CDR1 MNHEY, CDR2 SVGEGT. The CDR3 has 17 residues. This CDR3 reads CASSTPTAVFFNQPQHF. The CDR3 coding sequence is TGTGCCAGCAGCACGCCGACGGCAGTTTTCTTCAATCAGCCCCAGCATTTT.

This clonotype has only a few counts. V and J are TRBV2 and TRBJ1-3, with 7 nucleotides matching TRBD1. V dropped 3 bases and J dropped 0; count of bases not matched to a gene: 2. Germline-derived CDR1 and CDR2 are SNHLY and FYNNEI. CDR3 length equals 15 residues. This CDR3 reads CASSEAGGSGNTIYF. As DNA, the CDR3 is TGTGCCAGCAGTGAGGCAGGGGGCTCTGGAAACACCATATATTTT.

This clonotype has more than one count but fewer than ten. The chain joins TRBV7-8 to TRBJ1-1; perhaps TRBD1 as D (6 bases). Germline V lookup: CDR1 SGHVS, CDR2 FQNEAQ. The germline V and J ends were trimmed by 5 bases and 1 base, with 20 bases remaining between them. The CDR3 extends over 17 amino acids. The CDR3 sequence is CASSPSGGGVSNTEAFF. For the CDR3, the DNA is TGTGCCAGCAGCCCAAGCGGAGGGGGGGTTTCGAACACTGAAGCTTTCTTT.

The rearrangement joins TRBV6-5 to TRBJ1-2; perhaps TRBD1 as D (6 bases). Germline V gene sequence: CDR1 MNHEY, CDR2 SVGAGI. There are 14 residues in the CDR3. V lost 2 bases and J lost 7, with 14 bases in between. CDR3 amino acids: CASSYGGGQAGYTF. CDR3 sequence (DNA): TGTGCCAGCAGTTACGGGGGGGGGCAGGCTGGCTACACCTTC.

CDR3 sequence reads: CASSVQGSEDEQFF. Written as DNA, the CDR3 is TGTGCCAGCAGTGTACAGGGTTCTGAAGATGAGCAGTTCTTC. The V and J genes are TRBV12-3 or TRBV12-4 and TRBJ2-1, with a possible D match to TRBD1 (6 bases). CDR3 length: 14 residues. V lost 5 bases and J 8 bases, leaving 16 bases between the germline ends.

This clonotype was found many times. This chain links TRBV10-3 with TRBJ1-1; 8 nucleotides align to TRBD1. The germline CDR1 and CDR2 sequences are ENHRY and SYGVKD. V shed 3 bases and J 5 bases; nucleotides not matched to a gene: 8. This CDR3 region has 15 residues. The CDR3 nucleotides are TGTGCCATCAGTGAAGCGACAGGGGTCGAGACTGAAGCTTTCTTT. Translated, it gives CAISEATGVETEAFF.

This clonotype was detected a few times. The chain links TRBV7-2 to TRBJ2-7, with a possible D match to TRBD1 (5 bases). V lost 1 base and J 6 bases, leaving 10 bases between the germline ends. CDR1 is SGHTA and CDR2 is FQGNSA in the germline V gene. The CDR3 contains 13 residues. The CDR3: CASSLDLRGEQYF. CDR3 in DNA: TGTGCCAGCAGCTTAGATCTTAGGGGCGAGCAGTACTTC.

The chain carries TRBV7-6 and TRBJ2-3; 10 bases are shared with TRBD1. CDR1 is SGHVS and CDR2 is FNYEAQ in the germline V gene. The junction had 14 bases not matched to a gene; V was cut back by 4 bases and J by 1 base. There are 19 residues in the CDR3. The DNA of the CDR3 is TGTGCCAGCAGCTCATATCCGGGACAGGGGATTTCGGGCACAGATACGCAGTATTTT. It codes for CASSSYPGQGISGTDTQYF.

The genes are TRBV20-1 and TRBJ1-1; 9 nucleotides line up with TRBD1. The length of the CDR3 is 17 residues. The junction had 17 bases not matched to a gene; V was cut back by 5 bases and J by 4 bases. CDR1 is DFQATT, CDR2 SNEGSKA, per germline (reference sequence). CDR3 region: CSAPKPGQGYLGTEAFF. The CDR3 bases are TGCAGTGCTCCAAAACCGGGACAGGGTTATTTGGGCACTGAAGCTTTCTTT.

The CDR3 loop is CASSWGGSAYF. The CDR3 region has the DNA TGTGCCAGCAGCTGGGGGGGGAGTGCGTATTTT. The rearrangement uses TRBV7-2 and TRBJ2-3, with 7 bases matching TRBD2. CDR3 length equals 11 residues. CDR1 and CDR2 (germline): SGHTA, FQGNSA. The trim removed 4 bases at V and 14 bases at J, leaving 6 bases unmatched.

Worth noting for this clonotype: Sequence at one end of the junction differs from germline and may be a read error. The chain couples TRBV20-1 to TRBJ2-7, with 8 positions matching TRBD1. Germline-derived CDR1 and CDR2 are DFQATT and SNEGSKA (reference sequence). CDR3 size: 13 residues. This CDR3 is CSADGETGTGFIF. DNA of the CDR3: TGCAGTGCTGATGGGGAGACCGGGACAGGTTTTATCTTC.

The chain employs TRBV7-2 and TRBJ1-5; possible D gene TRBD1, 5 bases. Germline V gene sequence: CDR1 SGHTA, CDR2 FQGNSA. Trimming cost V 5 bases and J 1 base, with 15 bases left between them. The CDR3 spans 16 residues. The DNA of the CDR3 is TGTGCCAGCAGCCAGGTTCAGGGTGCGAGCAATCAGCCCCAGCATTTT. Its protein product is CASSQVQGASNQPQHF.

V is TRBV2 and J is TRBJ2-7; D is unclear. Germline values: CDR1 SNHLY, CDR2 FYNNEI. The germline V and J ends were trimmed by 4 bases and 3 bases, with 4 bases remaining between them. This CDR3 spans 11 amino acids. In DNA form, the CDR3 reads TGTGCCAGCAGTGGCCACTACGAGCAGTACTTC. This translates into CASSGHYEQYF.

V and J are TRBV7-2 and TRBJ2-5; TRBD2 is a possible D gene (5 bases). This CDR3 region has 17 residues. V was pared by 5 bases and J by 1 base, with 20 bases between. The germline V gene encodes CDR1 SGHTA and CDR2 FQGNSA. CDR3 bases: TGTGCCAGCAGCCCCCCCTGGGAAGGACTGGCCCAAGAGACCCAGTACTTC. This codes for CASSPPWEGLAQETQYF.

This clonotype came up a few times. The chain recombines TRBV12-3 or TRBV12-4 with TRBJ2-1; 11 bases map to TRBD2. The CDR3 sequence is 17 residues long. With 2 bases clipped from V and 8 bases from J, the junction kept 11 bases outside the gene matches. The CDR3, as DNA: TGTGCCAGCAGTTTATCTGGGCTAGCGGGGGGCATGGATGAGCAGTTCTTC. This encodes CASSLSGLAGGMDEQFF.

In DNA, the CDR3 is TGTGCCAGCAGTTGGACAGGGGGCCCACACACTGAAGCTTTCTTT. It specifies CASSWTGGPHTEAFF. The J gene is TRBJ1-1, the V gene TRBV12-3 or TRBV12-4, with 11 bases matching TRBD1. The CDR3 covers 15 residues. The J segment lost 3 bases and the V segment lost 4 bases, leaving 4 bases of the junction unmatched.